Shown below are 23 T cell receptor beta chains from a single sample sequenced in a study of blood T cell repertoires in COVID-19. TCRdb's table, derived via immunoSEQ multiplex PCR, lists solely in-frame clones and lacks some. The data show approximately 97,000 clones, 90% seen once. The specimen was peripheral blood. The receptors were gathered from a man aged 55 to 69 with acute or convalescent COVID-19.

V usage is TRBV10-3 and J usage is TRBJ1-2; TRBD1 is a possible D gene (6 bases). The CDR3 sequence is 14 residues long. Germline CDR1 is ENHRY and CDR2 is SYGVKD. Trimming pared 2 bases from V and 6 bases from J, leaving 13 bases between. The CDR3 spells CAISEGRGADGYTF. The CDR3 DNA reads as TGTGCCATCAGTGAGGGTCGGGGGGCGGATGGCTACACCTTC.

For the CDR3, the DNA is TGTGCCAGCAGCTTATACAGCAACGCCGTCAACAATGAGCAGTTCTTC. Its translation is CASSLYSNAVNNEQFF. The rearrangement joins TRBV11-3 to TRBJ2-1; D uncertain. Trimming cost V 2 bases and J 5 bases, with 16 bases left between them. The CDR3 runs 16 residues. The germline V gene encodes CDR1 SGHNT and CDR2 YENEEA.

The chain joins TRBV28 to TRBJ1-5, with unresolved D. Trimming took off 4 bases at V and 3 bases at J, with 4 bases between the two ends. The CDR3 has 12 residues. From germline, CDR1 is MDHEN and CDR2 SYDVKM. Here the CDR3 DNA reads TGTGCCAGCAGTTCCCTCAATCAGCCCCAGCATTTT. This sequence encodes CASSSLNQPQHF.

CDR3 residues: CASRQEGGNTEAFF. The CDR3, as DNA: TGTGCCAGCAGGCAGGAAGGGGGGAACACTGAAGCTTTCTTT. This chain links TRBV6-4 with TRBJ1-1; the D gene is possibly TRBD1 (6 bases). CDR3 size: 14 residues. V lost 6 bases to trimming and J lost 1 base, with 12 bases between them. The germline V gene has CDR1 MRHNA and CDR2 SNTAGT.

Here the CDR3 DNA reads TGTGCCAGCAGTGATCCGAAAGGTGCGGTGAGCTCCTACGAGCAGTACGTC. Protein sequence: CASSDPKGAVSSYEQYV. The chain couples TRBV25-1 to TRBJ2-7; D call uncertain. Germline CDR1 is MGHDK and CDR2 is SYGVNS. This CDR3 is 17 amino acids long. The germline V and J ends were trimmed by 3 bases and 0 bases, with 18 bases remaining between them.

This chain joins TRBV6-5 and TRBJ1-4; no clear D. The germline V gene has CDR1 MNHEY and CDR2 SVGAGI. V was cut by 5 bases and J by 7 bases, with 5 bases left in between. This CDR3 spans 11 amino acids. CDR3 nucleotide sequence: TGTGCCAGCAGTAGCGGTGAAAAACTGTTTTTT. Residues: CASSSGEKLFF.

The J gene is TRBJ1-4, the V gene TRBV5-1; D is possibly TRBD1 (6 bases). Per germline, CDR1 SGHRS and CDR2 YFSETQ. The CDR3 extends over 15 amino acids. Trimming cost V 1 base and J 7 bases, with 14 bases left between them. The CDR3 DNA reads TGCGCCAGCAGCTTGCAGGGGCCAAGGGGTGAAAAACTGTTTTTT. Translating gives CASSLQGPRGEKLFF.

V usage is TRBV2 and J usage is TRBJ1-2, with 8 bases fitting TRBD1. The CDR3 consists of 17 residues. Germline V gene sequence: CDR1 SNHLY, CDR2 FYNNEI. The ends lost 3 bases at V and 4 bases at J; junction bases unmatched: 13. The DNA of the CDR3 is TGTGCCAGCAGTGAGGGGACGCCAGGGGGCCCGGGCTATGGCTACACCTTC. This sequence encodes CASSEGTPGGPGYGYTF.

The CDR3 here is CASSDSDPFSETQYF. The CDR3 nucleotides read TGTGCCAGCAGCGACTCCGATCCTTTCTCTGAGACCCAGTACTTC. The rearrangement links TRBV3-1 (or the pseudogene TRBV3-2) to TRBJ2-5; D is uncertain. V was clipped by 5 bases and J by 5 bases, with 18 bases between them. The CDR3 is 15 residues long. The germline CDR1 and CDR2 sequences are LGHDT and YNNKEL (reference sequence).

This chain connects TRBV3-1 (or the pseudogene TRBV3-2) to TRBJ1-1; possibly TRBD1 for D (5 bases). In germline, CDR1 is LGHDT, CDR2 YNNKEL (reference sequence). Trimming left V 2 bases short and J 0 bases short, with 10 bases between. This CDR3 has 15 residues. CDR3 nucleotides: TGTGCCAGCAGCCAAAGGGGTTTCATGAACACTGAAGCTTTCTTT. Translating it yields CASSQRGFMNTEAFF.

This rearrangement joins TRBV19 to TRBJ2-5; D might be TRBD2 (7 bases). Between the trimmed V and J ends, which lost 4 bases and 7 bases, there was a span of 16 bases. Per germline, CDR1 LNHDA and CDR2 SQIVND (reference sequence). The length of the CDR3 is 14 residues. CDR3 in amino acids: CASSTADRGGTQYF. CDR3 sequence (DNA): TGTGCCAGTAGTACCGCAGATAGGGGGGGGACCCAGTACTTC.

A few counts support this clone. The chain employs TRBV20-1 and TRBJ2-1; tentatively, D is TRBD2 (6 bases). This CDR3 is built from 11 residues. V was trimmed by 6 bases and J by 9 bases, leaving 12 bases between them. The germline V gene has CDR1 DFQATT and CDR2 SNEGSKA (reference sequence). Here the CDR3 reads CSANGGSEQFF. CDR3 DNA: TGCAGTGCGAACGGGGGAAGTGAGCAGTTCTTC.

The CDR3 spells CSVEGGTGTEAFF. The CDR3 nucleotides read TGCAGCGTTGAAGGAGGAACTGGAACTGAAGCTTTCTTT. The chain recombines TRBV29-1 with TRBJ1-1; D is ambiguous. Germline V gives CDR1 SQVTM, CDR2 ANQGSEA. CDR3 length equals 13 residues. V gave up 1 base and J gave up 5 bases, with 11 bases separating them.

A single count supports this clone. The V and J genes are TRBV3-1 (or the pseudogene TRBV3-2) and TRBJ1-2; maybe TRBD1 (6 bases). The CDR3 has 16 amino acids. Germline V gene data show CDR1 as LGHDT and CDR2 as YNNKEL (reference sequence). Trimming pared 4 bases from V and 4 bases from J, leaving 19 bases between. This CDR3 is CASSRSTGLSVYGYTF. The CDR3 nucleotides are TGTGCCAGCAGCCGGTCAACAGGGTTGTCTGTCTATGGCTACACCTTC.

Written as DNA, the CDR3 is TGCGCCAGCAGCTTCCTGTCGAAACGGAGGAGTGAAGCTTTCTTT. This translates into CASSFLSKRRSEAFF. This sequence joins TRBV5-1 and TRBJ1-1; D not resolved. The germline CDR1 and CDR2 sequences are SGHRS and YFSETQ. This CDR3 has 15 amino acids. Trimming shortened V by 2 bases and J by 7 bases, and 18 bases separated the two germline ends.

A note on this clone: In the same sample, other DNA sequences code for this CDR3. The chain joins TRBV5-1 to TRBJ1-4; D might be TRBD1 (6 bases). The V end was cut by 2 bases, the J end by 3 bases, with 8 bases between. The CDR3 has 14 amino acids. CDR1 and CDR2 (germline): SGHRS, YFSETQ. CDR3 residues: CASSLQGPNEKLFF. CDR3 DNA: TGCGCCAGCAGCTTACAGGGTCCTAATGAAAAACTGTTTTTT.

The V and J genes are TRBV6-6 and TRBJ1-3, with TRBD1 identical over 7 bases. CDR1 is MNHNY and CDR2 is SVGAGI in the germline V gene (reference sequence). The J segment lost 2 bases and the V segment lost 4 bases, leaving 5 bases of the junction unmatched. This CDR3 is 15 amino acids long. CDR3 coding DNA: TGTGCCAGCAGTTTTACAACAGGGGCTGGAAACACCATATATTTT. It is translated as CASSFTTGAGNTIYF.

The J gene is TRBJ1-2, the V gene TRBV4-2; the D is unclear. CDR1 LGHNA and CDR2 YNFKEQ come from the germline V gene. Trimming cost V 1 base and J 6 bases, with 3 bases left between them. The CDR3 totals 11 residues. In DNA form, the CDR3 reads TGTGCCAGCAGCCAAGCAGATGGCTACACCTTC. Translated: CASSQADGYTF.

This chain uses TRBV5-8 with TRBJ1-1; TRBD1 matches at 9 bases. V dropped 3 bases and J dropped 1; count of bases not matched to a gene: 4. CDR1 and CDR2 from the germline V gene are SGHTS and YDEGEE. The CDR3 length is 15 residues. The chain's CDR3 is CASSSRDRANTEAFF. The CDR3 DNA is TGTGCCAGCAGCTCTCGGGACAGGGCGAACACTGAAGCTTTCTTT. Together with reference TRBV5-8 and TRBJ1-1, the CDR3 gives the full variable domain: EAGVTQSPTHLIKTRGQQATLRCSPISGHTSVYWYQQALGLGLQFLLWYDEGEERNRGNFPPRFSGRQFPNYSSELNVNALELEDSALYLCASSSRDRANTEAFFGQGTRLTVV.

This chain connects TRBV11-2 to TRBJ2-7; TRBD1 matches at 7 bases. V lost 4 bases, J lost 3 bases, and 6 bases stayed unmatched. The CDR3 totals 14 residues. Germline V gives CDR1 SGHAT, CDR2 FQNNGV. CDR3 DNA sequence: TGTGCCAGCAGCTCAGGACAGGAGTACTACGAGCAGTACTTC. Its protein product is CASSSGQEYYEQYF.

This clone was counted once. The rearrangement uses TRBV29-1 and TRBJ1-2, with 7 bases identical to TRBD1. Germline values: CDR1 SQVTM, CDR2 ANQGSEA. Unmatched junction bases numbered 8, after V lost 7 bases and J lost 0 bases. The CDR3 runs to 14 residues. DNA for the CDR3: TGCAGCGCTACACAGGGGTCTTCTAACTATGGCTACACCTTC. It is translated as CSATQGSSNYGYTF.

The CDR3, as DNA: TGTGCCAGCATCGAGGACAGGGCAAACATGAACACTGAAGCTTTCTTT. Protein product: CASIEDRANMNTEAFF. The V and J genes are TRBV2 and TRBJ1-1; 8 bases line up with TRBD1. Germline V gene sequence: CDR1 SNHLY, CDR2 FYNNEI. The CDR3 has 16 residues. V lost 7 bases and J lost 0; bases outside the gene matches: 10.

The V gene is TRBV2, the J gene TRBJ1-5, with 7 bases fitting TRBD1. The germline V gene has CDR1 SNHLY and CDR2 FYNNEI. The CDR3 totals 14 residues. J gave up 1 base and V 5 bases, and 2 bases lay outside the gene matches. The CDR3 DNA reads as TGTGCCAGCAGTCGACAGGGAAGCAATCAGCCCCAGCATTTT. Encoded protein: CASSRQGSNQPQHF.